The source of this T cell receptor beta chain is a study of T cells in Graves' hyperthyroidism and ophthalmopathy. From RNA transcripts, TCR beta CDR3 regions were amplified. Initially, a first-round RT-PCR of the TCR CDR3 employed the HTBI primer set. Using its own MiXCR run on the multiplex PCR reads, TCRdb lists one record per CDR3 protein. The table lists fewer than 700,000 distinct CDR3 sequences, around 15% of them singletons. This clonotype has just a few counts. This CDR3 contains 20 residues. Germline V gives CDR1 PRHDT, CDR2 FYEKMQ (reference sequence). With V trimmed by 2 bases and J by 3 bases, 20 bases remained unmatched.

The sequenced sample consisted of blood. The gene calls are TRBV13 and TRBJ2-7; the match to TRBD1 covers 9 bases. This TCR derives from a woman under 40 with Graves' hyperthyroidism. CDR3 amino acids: CASSLIAGWGQGSSSYEQYF. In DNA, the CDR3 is TGTGCCAGCAGCTTAATAGCCGGTTGGGGACAGGGCTCTTCCAGCTACGAGCAGTACTTC.